These 5 T cell receptor beta chains were all obtained from the same sample, sequenced in a study of T cell responses to AZD1222 COVID-19 vaccine. The data were produced by immunoSEQ multiplex PCR, yet TCRdb's version contains in-frame clones alone and is incomplete. The sample includes some 200,000 clones, around 90% of them seen just once. This specimen consisted of peripheral blood, obtained 28 days after the second AZD1222 dose. These receptors were obtained from an adult who received the AZD1222 COVID-19 vaccine.

V gene TRBV7-9 combines with J gene TRBJ1-5, with TRBD1 as a possible D gene (5 bases). Trimming pared 1 base from V and 1 base from J, leaving 8 bases between. CDR1 and CDR2 from the germline V gene are SEHNR and FQNEAQ (reference sequence). This CDR3 is built from 15 residues. CDR3 nucleotide sequence: TGTGCCAGCAGCTTAGGGGGGGGGAGCAATCAGCCCCAGCATTTT. It encodes CASSLGGGSNQPQHF.

The chain uses TRBV3-1 (or the pseudogene TRBV3-2) and TRBJ2-1; TRBD2 agrees at 8 bases. There are 17 residues in the CDR3. In germline, CDR1 is LGHDT, CDR2 YNNKEL (reference sequence). V shed 6 bases and J 0 bases; nucleotides not matched to a gene: 10. CDR3 DNA sequence: TGTGCCAGCAGTTTTCATAAGCGGGAGATCTCCTACAATGAGCAGTTCTTC. Residues: CASSFHKREISYNEQFF.

The chain couples TRBV3-1 (or the pseudogene TRBV3-2) to TRBJ1-5; a weak D match, TRBD1 (6 bases). V was clipped by 3 bases and J by 3 bases, with 9 bases between them. The V gene's germline CDR1 is LGHDT and CDR2 YNNKEL (reference sequence). This CDR3 region has 14 residues. CDR3: CASSHGQPNQPQHF. CDR3 bases: TGTGCCAGCAGCCACGGACAGCCCAATCAGCCCCAGCATTTT.

J is TRBJ1-1 and V is TRBV7-3; TRBD1 agrees at 8 bases. V was clipped by 8 bases and J by 1 base; unmatched bases: 3. CDR1 and CDR2 from the germline V gene are SGHTA and FQGTGA. The CDR3 runs 13 residues. The CDR3 spells CASGQGGNTEAFF. The CDR3 coding sequence is TGTGCCAGCGGACAGGGCGGGAACACTGAAGCTTTCTTT.

This clone came up a few times. CDR3 DNA sequence: TGTGCCACCAGCAGAGATCGGGCTAGCGGGAGTACCCTGAATGAGCAGTTCTTC. Translating gives CATSRDRASGSTLNEQFF. V gene TRBV15 combines with J gene TRBJ2-1; 10 nucleotides align to TRBD2. Germline V gives CDR1 LNHNV, CDR2 YYDKDF (reference sequence). V shed 0 bases, J shed 7 bases, and the junction held 12 bases outside the gene matches. The CDR3 covers 18 residues.